The present T cell receptor beta chain was sequenced within a study of cytomegalovirus exposure and HLA in healthy donors. CDR3 length equals 16 residues. Trimming removed 3 bases from V and 5 bases from J; junction bases left unmatched: 9. From germline, CDR1 is KGHSH and CDR2 LQKENI. The primer mix had 60 Vbeta and 13 Jbeta primers. The table came from immunoSEQ multiplex PCR; TCRdb's copy has only in-frame clones and leaves some out. The data hold around 140,000 clones, with about 86% observed a single time. Findings and limits, study-wide: TCR beta chains numbering some 150 were designated cytomegalovirus-associated. Per a prior analysis, the majority of TCR beta V segments were productive roughly 87% or roughly 30% of the time.

To note about this clone: Its antigen remains unidentified.

The chain uses TRBV18 and TRBJ2-5; 10 nucleotides match TRBD2. The origin of this receptor is a woman aged 30 to 39 in good health and CMV-seronegative. Sequences were obtained from PBMCs. CDR3 sequence reads: CASSPLAGGLVETQYF. The CDR3 DNA follows: TGTGCCAGCTCACCTTTAGCGGGGGGCCTGGTTGAGACCCAGTACTTC.